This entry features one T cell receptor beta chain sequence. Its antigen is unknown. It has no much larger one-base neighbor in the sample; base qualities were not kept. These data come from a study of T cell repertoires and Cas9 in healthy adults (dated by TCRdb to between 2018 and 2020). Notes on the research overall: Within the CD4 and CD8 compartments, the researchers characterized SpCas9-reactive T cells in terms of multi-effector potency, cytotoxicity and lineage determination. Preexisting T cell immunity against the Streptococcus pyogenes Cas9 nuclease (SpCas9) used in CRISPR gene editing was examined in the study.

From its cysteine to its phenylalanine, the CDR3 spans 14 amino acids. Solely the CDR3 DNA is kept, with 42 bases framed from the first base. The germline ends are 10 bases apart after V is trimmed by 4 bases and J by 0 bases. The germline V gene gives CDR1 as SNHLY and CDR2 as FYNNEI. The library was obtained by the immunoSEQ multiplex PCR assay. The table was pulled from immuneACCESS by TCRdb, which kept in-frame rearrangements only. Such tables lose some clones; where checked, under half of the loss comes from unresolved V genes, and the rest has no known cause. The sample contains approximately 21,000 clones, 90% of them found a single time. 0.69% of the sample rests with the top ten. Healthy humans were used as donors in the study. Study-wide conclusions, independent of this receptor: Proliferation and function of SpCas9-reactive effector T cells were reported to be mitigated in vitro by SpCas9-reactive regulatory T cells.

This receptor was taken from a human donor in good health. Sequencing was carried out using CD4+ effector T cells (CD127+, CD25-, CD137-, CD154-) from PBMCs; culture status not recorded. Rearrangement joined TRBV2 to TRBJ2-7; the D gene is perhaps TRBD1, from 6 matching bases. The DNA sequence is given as TGTGCCAGCAGTGGGCGGACAGTCTCCTACGAGCAGTACTTC. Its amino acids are CASSGRTVSYEQYF. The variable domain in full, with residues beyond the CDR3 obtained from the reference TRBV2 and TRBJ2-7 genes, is EPEVTQTPSHQVTQMGQEVILRCVPISNHLYFYWYRQILGQKVEFLVSFYNNEISEKSEIFDDQFSVERPDGSNFTLKIRSTKLEDSAMYFCASSGRTVSYEQYFGPGTRLTVT.